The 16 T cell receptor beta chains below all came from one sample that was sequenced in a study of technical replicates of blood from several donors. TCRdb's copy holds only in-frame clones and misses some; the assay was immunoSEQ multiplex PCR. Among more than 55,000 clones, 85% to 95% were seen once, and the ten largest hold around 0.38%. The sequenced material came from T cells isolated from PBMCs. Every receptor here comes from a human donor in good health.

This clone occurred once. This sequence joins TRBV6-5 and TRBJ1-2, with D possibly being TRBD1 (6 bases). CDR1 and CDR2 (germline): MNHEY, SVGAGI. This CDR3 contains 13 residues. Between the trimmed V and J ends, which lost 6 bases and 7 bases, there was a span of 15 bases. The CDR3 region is CASRLRGALGYTF. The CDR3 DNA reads TGTGCCAGCAGGCTCCGGGGGGCGCTTGGCTACACCTTC.

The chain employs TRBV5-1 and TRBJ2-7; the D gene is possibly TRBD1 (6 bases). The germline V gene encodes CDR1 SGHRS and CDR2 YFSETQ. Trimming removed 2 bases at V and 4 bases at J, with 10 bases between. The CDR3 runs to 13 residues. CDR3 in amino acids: CASSLVDRYEQYF. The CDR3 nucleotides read TGCGCCAGCAGCTTAGTAGACAGGTACGAGCAGTACTTC.

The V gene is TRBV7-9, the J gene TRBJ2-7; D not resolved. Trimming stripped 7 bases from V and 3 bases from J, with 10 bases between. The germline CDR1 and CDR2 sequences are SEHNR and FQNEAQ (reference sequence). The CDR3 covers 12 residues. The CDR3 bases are TGTGCCAGCACCCTAACTGGCTACGAGCAGTACTTC. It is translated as CASTLTGYEQYF.

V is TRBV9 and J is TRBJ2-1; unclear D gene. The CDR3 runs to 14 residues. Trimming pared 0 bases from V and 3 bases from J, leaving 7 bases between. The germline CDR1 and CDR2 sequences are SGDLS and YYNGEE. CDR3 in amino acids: CASSVAEIYNEQFF. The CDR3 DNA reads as TGTGCCAGCAGCGTAGCGGAGATCTACAATGAGCAGTTCTTC.

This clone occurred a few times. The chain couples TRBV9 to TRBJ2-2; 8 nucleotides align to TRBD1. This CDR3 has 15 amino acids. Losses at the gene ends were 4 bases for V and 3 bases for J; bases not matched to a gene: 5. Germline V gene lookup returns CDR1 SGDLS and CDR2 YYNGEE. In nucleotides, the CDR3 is TGTGCCAGCAGCCCTCGACAGGGGTACACCGGGGAGCTGTTTTTT. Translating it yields CASSPRQGYTGELFF.

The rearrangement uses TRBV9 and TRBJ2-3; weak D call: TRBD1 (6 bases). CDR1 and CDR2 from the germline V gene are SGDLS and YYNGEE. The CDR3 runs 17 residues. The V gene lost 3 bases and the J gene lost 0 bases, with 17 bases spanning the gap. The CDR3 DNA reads TGTGCCAGCAGCGCCTACAGGGACCCCATTAGCACAGATACGCAGTATTTT. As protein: CASSAYRDPISTDTQYF.

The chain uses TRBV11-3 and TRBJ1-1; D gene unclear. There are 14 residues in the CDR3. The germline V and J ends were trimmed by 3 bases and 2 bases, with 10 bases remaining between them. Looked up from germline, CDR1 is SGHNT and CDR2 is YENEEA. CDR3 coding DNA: TGTGCCAGCAGCTTTAGCGTGATAAACACTGAAGCTTTCTTT. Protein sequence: CASSFSVINTEAFF.

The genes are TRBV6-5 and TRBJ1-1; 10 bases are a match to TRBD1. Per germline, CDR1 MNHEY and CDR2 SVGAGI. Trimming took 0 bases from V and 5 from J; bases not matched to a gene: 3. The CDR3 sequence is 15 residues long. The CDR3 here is CASSYSGTGETEAFF. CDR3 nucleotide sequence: TGTGCCAGCAGTTACTCAGGGACAGGGGAAACTGAAGCTTTCTTT.

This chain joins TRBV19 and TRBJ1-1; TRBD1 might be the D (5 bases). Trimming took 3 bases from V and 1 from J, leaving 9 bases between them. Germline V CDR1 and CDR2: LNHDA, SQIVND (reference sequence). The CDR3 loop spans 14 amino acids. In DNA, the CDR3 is TGTGCCAGTAGTATCGGGGGTACGAACACTGAAGCTTTCTTT. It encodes CASSIGGTNTEAFF. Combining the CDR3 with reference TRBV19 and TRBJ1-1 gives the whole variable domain DGGITQSPKYLFRKEGQNVTLSCEQNLNHDAMYWYRQDPGQGLRLIYYSQIVNDFQKGDIAEGYSVSREKKESFPLTVTSAQKNPTAFYLCASSIGGTNTEAFFGQGTRLTVV.

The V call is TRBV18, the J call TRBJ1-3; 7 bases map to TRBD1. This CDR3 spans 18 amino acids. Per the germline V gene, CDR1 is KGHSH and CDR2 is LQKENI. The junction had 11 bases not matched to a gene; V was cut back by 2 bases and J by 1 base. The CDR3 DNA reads TGTGCCAGCTCACCAAGGACGCCTAGACAGGGTTCTGGAAACACCATATATTTT. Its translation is CASSPRTPRQGSGNTIYF.

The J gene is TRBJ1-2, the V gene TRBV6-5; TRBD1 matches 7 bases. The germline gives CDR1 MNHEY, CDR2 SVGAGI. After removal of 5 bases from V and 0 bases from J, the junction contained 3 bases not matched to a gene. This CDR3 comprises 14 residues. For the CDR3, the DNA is TGTGCCAGCAGTCGCGACAGGGCTAACTATGGCTACACCTTC. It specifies CASSRDRANYGYTF.

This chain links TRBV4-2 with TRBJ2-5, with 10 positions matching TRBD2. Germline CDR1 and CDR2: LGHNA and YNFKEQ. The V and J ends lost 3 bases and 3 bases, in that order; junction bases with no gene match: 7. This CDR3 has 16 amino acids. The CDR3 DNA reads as TGTGCCAGCAGCCACCGAAAACTAGCGGGGAAAGAGACCCAGTACTTC. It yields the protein CASSHRKLAGKETQYF.

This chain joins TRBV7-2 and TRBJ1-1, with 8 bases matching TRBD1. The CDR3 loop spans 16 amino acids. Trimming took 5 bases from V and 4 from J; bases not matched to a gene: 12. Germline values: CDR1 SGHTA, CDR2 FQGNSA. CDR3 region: CASSLPITGTGTEAFF. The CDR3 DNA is TGTGCCAGCAGCCTACCCATTACAGGGACAGGCACTGAAGCTTTCTTT.

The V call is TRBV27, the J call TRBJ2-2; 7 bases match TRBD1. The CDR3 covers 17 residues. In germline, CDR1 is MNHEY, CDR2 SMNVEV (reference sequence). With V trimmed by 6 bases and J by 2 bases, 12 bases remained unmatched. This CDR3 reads CASSNGRTGANTGELFF. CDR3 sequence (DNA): TGTGCCAGCAGCAACGGTCGCACAGGGGCTAACACCGGGGAGCTGTTTTTT.

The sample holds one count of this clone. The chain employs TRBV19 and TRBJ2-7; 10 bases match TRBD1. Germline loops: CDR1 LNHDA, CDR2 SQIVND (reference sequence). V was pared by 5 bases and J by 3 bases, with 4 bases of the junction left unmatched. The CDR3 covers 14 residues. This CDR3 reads CASSHGTGDYEQYF. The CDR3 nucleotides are TGTGCCAGTAGTCACGGGACAGGGGACTACGAGCAGTACTTC.

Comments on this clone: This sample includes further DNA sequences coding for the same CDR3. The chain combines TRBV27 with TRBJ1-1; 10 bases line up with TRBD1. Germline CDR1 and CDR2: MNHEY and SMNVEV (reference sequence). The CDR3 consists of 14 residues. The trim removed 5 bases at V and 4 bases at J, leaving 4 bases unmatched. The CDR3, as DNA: TGTGCCAGCAGTCCAGGGACAGGGGTCACTGAAGCTTTCTTT. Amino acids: CASSPGTGVTEAFF.